This T cell receptor beta chain was recorded in a study of CD8 T cells in Susac syndrome. The authors sequenced TCR beta from blood CD8+ and CD4+ T cells. Random-hexamer reverse transcription was applied to about 0.45 to 1 ug RNA. With immunoSEQ multiplex PCR, TCR beta CDR3 was amplified across 54 Vbeta and 13 Jbeta. TCRdb re-analysed the immunoSEQ multiplex PCR reads in MiXCR, keeping a single row per CDR3 protein. Among under 200,000 distinct CDR3 sequences listed, approximately 95% were seen once. CDR3 length equals 12 residues. Trimming cost V 5 bases and J 6 bases, with 6 bases left between them. Per germline, CDR1 KGHDR and CDR2 SFDVKD.

The gene calls are TRBV24-1 and TRBJ2-2; D possibly matches TRBD1 or TRBD2 (5 bases each). Sequenced sample: CD4+ T cells from PBMCs. This sequence originates from a human donor in good health. The CDR3, as DNA: TGTGCCACCAGTGTGGGGGCCGGGGAGCTGTTTTTT. This gives the protein CATSVGAGELFF.